These 15 T cell receptor beta chains share one sample of origin, sequenced in a study of OX40 agonist ivuxolimab in advanced cancers. Sequencing was performed with immunoSEQ multiplex PCR; in TCRdb, only in-frame clones are kept and a portion is missing. The data show approximately 67,000 clones, with about 85% seen just once and roughly 2% held by the top ten. Sequencing used CD4+ or CD8+ T cells sorted from blood, obtained in a trial of the OX40 agonist ivuxolimab. These receptors were obtained from an adult with an advanced solid tumor such as melanoma, head and neck, liver or kidney cancer.

CDR3 in amino acids: CASSLAGMDTQYF. In DNA, the CDR3 is TGTGCCAGCAGCTTAGCGGGGATGGATACGCAGTATTTT. V and J are TRBV7-9 and TRBJ2-3; D is unclear. The germline gives CDR1 SEHNR, CDR2 FQNEAQ (reference sequence). Trimming pared 0 bases from V and 6 bases from J, leaving 7 bases between. There are 13 residues in the CDR3.

V and J are TRBV6-1 and TRBJ1-2; no clear D. Trimming took off 6 bases at V and 5 bases at J, with 4 bases between the two ends. Looked up from germline, CDR1 is MNHNS and CDR2 is SASEGT. CDR3 length equals 10 residues. This chain's CDR3 is CASRYYGYTF. CDR3 nucleotide sequence: TGTGCCAGCAGGTATTATGGCTACACCTTC.

This clone was detected only a few times. The V and J genes are TRBV12-5 and TRBJ2-1; tentatively, D is TRBD1 (7 bases). Germline assignment: CDR1 LGHNT and CDR2 FRNRAP. There are 13 residues in the CDR3. The V gene lost 1 base and the J gene lost 7 bases, with 8 bases spanning the gap. The CDR3 region has the DNA TGTGCTAGTGGTTTGGCAGGGGGGAATGAGCAGTTCTTC. Its protein product is CASGLAGGNEQFF.

The chain joins TRBV12-2 to TRBJ1-3. TRBV12-2 is a known pseudogene. The CDR3 covers 17 residues. CDR3 bases: TGTGCAAGTCGCTTAGTCTGGCGGAAATGCTCTGGAAACACCATATATTTT. Its translation is CASRLVWRKCSGNTIYF.

This rearrangement joins TRBV7-9 to TRBJ1-4; TRBD1 agrees at 8 bases. CDR3 length: 16 residues. Losses at the gene ends were 3 bases for V and 8 bases for J; bases not matched to a gene: 11. Germline V gene data show CDR1 as SEHNR and CDR2 as FQNEAQ (reference sequence). The DNA for the CDR3 is TGTGCCAGCAGCTTCGGGGTCGGGACAGGTTACGAAAAACTGTTTTTT. It specifies CASSFGVGTGYEKLFF.

This chain connects TRBV9 to TRBJ2-3; D possibly uses TRBD1 or TRBD2 (5 bases each). The CDR3 is made up of 16 amino acids. CDR1 and CDR2 from the germline V gene are SGDLS and YYNGEE. The ends were cut back, 0 bases at V and 1 base at J, with 12 bases in the middle. CDR3 sequence (DNA): TGTGCCAGCAGCGTAGATGTGGTGGGGGGCACAGATACGCAGTATTTT. Translated: CASSVDVVGGTDTQYF.

This chain uses TRBV9 with TRBJ2-6; D uncertain. Trimming pared 4 bases from V and 1 base from J, leaving 9 bases between. Germline V gene sequence: CDR1 SGDLS, CDR2 YYNGEE. There are 15 residues in the CDR3. CDR3 sequence: CASSPSLSGANVLTF. In DNA, the CDR3 is TGTGCCAGCAGCCCTTCGCTATCTGGGGCCAACGTCCTGACTTTC.

V is TRBV5-1 and J is TRBJ2-6; 8 bases align to TRBD1. The V and J ends lost 9 bases and 0 bases, in that order; junction bases with no gene match: 8. Germline CDR1 reads SGHRS; CDR2 reads YFSETQ. The CDR3 totals 16 residues. The DNA of the CDR3 is TGCGCCACTTCGACAGGGGTGGTCTCTGGGGCCAACGTCCTGACTTTC. Translating gives CATSTGVVSGANVLTF.

This chain joins TRBV5-6 and TRBJ2-7, with a possible D match to TRBD1 (5 bases). The CDR3 consists of 14 residues. V lost 0 bases and J 3 bases, leaving 10 bases between the germline ends. The germline gives CDR1 SGHDT, CDR2 YYEEEE. CDR3 sequence (DNA): TGTGCCAGCAGCTTGGTAAGACAGAACTACGAGCAGTACTTC. Translating it yields CASSLVRQNYEQYF.

The rearrangement uses TRBV5-1 and TRBJ2-1, with 14 bases aligning to TRBD2. CDR3 length equals 17 residues. The V and J ends lost 3 bases and 7 bases, in that order; junction bases with no gene match: 9. The germline V gene has CDR1 SGHRS and CDR2 YFSETQ. The CDR3 region has the DNA TGCGCCAGCAGCTCCGGGACTAGCGGGGGTCAGGGAAATGAGCAGTTCTTC. Translation gives CASSSGTSGGQGNEQFF. The full variable domain, completed using reference TRBV5-1 and TRBJ2-1, is KAGVTQTPRYLIKTRGQQVTLSCSPISGHRSVSWYQQTPGQGLQFLFEYFSETQRNKGNFPGRFSGRQFSNSRSEMNVSTLELGDSALYLCASSSGTSGGQGNEQFFGPGTRLTVL.

The V and J genes are TRBV23-1 and TRBJ1-5, with no clear D. TRBV23-1 is classed as an ORF, of uncertain function. Trimming removed 0 bases from V and 0 bases from J, with 9 bases in between. The CDR3 loop spans 16 amino acids. This CDR3 reads CASSQSGRASNQPQHF. The DNA for the CDR3 is TGCGCCAGCAGTCAATCGGGGAGAGCTAGCAATCAGCCCCAGCATTTT.

J is TRBJ2-7 and V is TRBV28; perhaps TRBD1 as D (6 bases). The CDR3 covers 14 residues. Trimming took off 0 bases at V and 4 bases at J, with 10 bases between the two ends. CDR1 and CDR2 (germline): MDHEN, SYDVKM. DNA for the CDR3: TGTGCCAGCAGTTTATGGGGGGCGCTATACGAGCAGTACTTC. As protein: CASSLWGALYEQYF.

The rearrangement joins TRBV7-2 to TRBJ2-6; no clear D. V was pared by 3 bases and J by 5 bases, with 5 bases between. CDR3 size: 13 residues. The germline V gene has CDR1 SGHTA and CDR2 FQGNSA. CDR3: CASSFVRANVLTF. CDR3 coding DNA: TGTGCCAGCAGCTTCGTCAGGGCCAACGTCCTGACTTTC. Based on the CDR3 plus reference TRBV7-2 and TRBJ2-6, the full variable domain is GAGVSQSPSNKVTEKGKDVELRCDPISGHTALYWYRQSLGQGLEFLIYFQGNSAPDKSGLPSDRFSAERTGGSVSTLTIQRTQQEDSAVYLCASSFVRANVLTFGAGSRLTVL.

The count of this clone is one. The rearrangement links TRBV10-3 to TRBJ1-2; tentatively, D is TRBD1 (5 bases). Germline CDR1 and CDR2: ENHRY and SYGVKD. V lost 2 bases to trimming and J lost 2 bases, with 6 bases between them. The CDR3 consists of 13 residues. The CDR3 loop is CAISEGANYGYTF. The DNA of the CDR3 is TGTGCCATCAGTGAGGGGGCGAACTATGGCTACACCTTC.

The chain combines TRBV28 with TRBJ2-3, with 7 bases matching TRBD2. CDR3 size: 14 residues. V was clipped by 6 bases and J by 5 bases; unmatched bases: 8. Germline CDR1 is MDHEN and CDR2 is SYDVKM. The CDR3 region has the DNA TGTGCCAGCAGCGGGGGAGGGCCTTTAGATACGCAGTATTTT. This gives the protein CASSGGGPLDTQYF.